These 21 T cell receptor beta chains were sequenced from one sample in a study of T cells after yellow fever vaccination. TCRdb ran MiXCR on the 5' RACE reads and lists one entry per CDR3 protein. The table includes approximately 160,000 distinct CDR3 sequences, about 6.2% detected once. The sample consisted of CD4+ T cells sorted from PBMCs, taken on the day of the first yellow fever vaccination. These receptors were collected from a man aged 18-30 years who received the YFV17D yellow fever vaccine.

The genes are TRBV20-1 and TRBJ1-2; 9 nucleotides line up with TRBD1. The CDR3 is made up of 15 amino acids. Germline lookup yields CDR1 DFQATT and CDR2 SNEGSKA (reference sequence). Trimming at V came to 3 bases and at J to 6 bases, leaving 11 bases not matched to a gene. The CDR3 region has the DNA TGCAGTGCTAGGGGACAGGGAGGAAGGTTGGATGGCTACACCTTC. Translating it yields CSARGQGGRLDGYTF.

This clonotype has at least ten counts. Germline and junction disagree at one end, which may indicate a read error. This rearrangement joins TRBV5-1 to TRBJ2-1, with D possibly being TRBD1 or TRBD2 (5 bases each). This CDR3 region has 16 residues. The V gene's germline CDR1 is SGHRS and CDR2 YFSETQ. CDR3 in amino acids: CASSSYGTESGNDQFF. The CDR3 DNA is TGCGCCAGCAGCTCCTACGGGACGGAGAGTGGCAATGACCAGTTCTTC.

This clonotype was seen at least ten times. The chain has TRBV9 and TRBJ2-5; 11 bases fit TRBD2. Trimming took 0 bases from V and 4 from J; bases not matched to a gene: 11. CDR3 length equals 18 residues. Germline V gene lookup returns CDR1 SGDLS and CDR2 YYNGEE. For the CDR3, the DNA is TGTGCCAGCAGCGTAGCTTCTCTAGCGGGGGGCCTCGGAGAGACCCAGTACTTC. Translation gives CASSVASLAGGLGETQYF.

The chain recombines TRBV6-4 with TRBJ2-7; TRBD1 matches 7 bases. The germline V gene encodes CDR1 MRHNA and CDR2 SNTAGT. The CDR3 is 12 amino acids. The CDR3 nucleotides are TGTGCCAGCAGCGACAGGGTTTACGCGCAGTACGTC. Translation: CASSDRVYAQYV.

This clonotype was picked up many times. The chain uses TRBV5-1 and TRBJ2-7; 9 positions agree with TRBD1. Germline CDR1 SGHRS, CDR2 YFSETQ. With 2 bases clipped from V and 0 bases from J, the junction kept 3 bases outside the gene matches. This CDR3 is 15 amino acids long. The CDR3 loop reads CASSLDRGFSYEQYF. CDR3 bases: TGCGCCAGCAGCTTAGACAGGGGGTTCTCCTACGAGCAGTACTTC.

This clonotype was seen repeatedly, ten times or more. The chain uses TRBV5-1 and TRBJ2-3; no firm D call. The CDR3 extends over 14 amino acids. Between the trimmed V and J ends, which lost 0 bases and 4 bases, there was a span of 9 bases. Germline-derived CDR1 and CDR2 are SGHRS and YFSETQ. In DNA, the CDR3 is TGCGCCAGCAGCTTGGGCCAGCTGCCAGATACGCAGTATTTT. Translation: CASSLGQLPDTQYF.

This clonotype was observed many times. CDR3 in amino acids: CASSAGLADHNEQFF. CDR3 coding DNA: TGTGCCAGCAGCGCGGGACTAGCGGACCACAATGAGCAGTTCTTC. This chain connects TRBV4-2 to TRBJ2-1; 11 bases align to TRBD2. This CDR3 contains 15 residues. Germline CDR1 and CDR2: LGHNA and YNFKEQ. V shed 5 bases, J shed 5 bases, and the junction held 5 bases outside the gene matches.

This clonotype was observed many times. J is TRBJ2-7 and V is TRBV5-1; 9 nucleotides align to TRBD1. Germline assignment: CDR1 SGHRS and CDR2 YFSETQ. V trimming: 4 bases; J trimming: 4 bases; junction bases outside the gene matches: 6. The CDR3 has 14 amino acids. The DNA of the CDR3 is TGCGCCAGCAGCCCGGGACAGGGAGTTTACGAGCAGTACTTC. It is translated as CASSPGQGVYEQYF.

The CDR3 nucleotides read TGTGCCATCAATCAGGGGACAGATACGCAGTATTTT. Its protein is CAINQGTDTQYF. The gene calls are TRBV10-3 and TRBJ2-3; tentatively, D is TRBD1 (6 bases). V gave up 7 bases and J gave up 3 bases, with 8 bases separating them. CDR1 and CDR2 (germline): ENHRY, SYGVKD. The CDR3 extends over 12 amino acids.

This clonotype came up a few times. This sequence joins TRBV20-1 and TRBJ1-2, with D possibly TRBD1 on 6 matching bases. The V end was cut by 0 bases, the J end by 8 bases, with 13 bases between. Per the germline V gene, CDR1 is DFQATT and CDR2 is SNEGSKA (reference sequence). This CDR3 is built from 13 residues. The CDR3 here is CSARESGAGGYTF. CDR3 DNA sequence: TGCAGTGCTAGAGAATCAGGGGCGGGGGGCTACACCTTC.

The table lists this clonotype with a few counts. V usage is TRBV5-6 and J usage is TRBJ1-2; 9 nucleotides line up with TRBD1. This CDR3 is 14 amino acids long. Germline CDR1 is SGHDT and CDR2 is YYEEEE. With V trimmed by 4 bases and J by 7 bases, 8 bases remained unmatched. CDR3 sequence reads: CASSRYYRGPGYTF. As DNA, the CDR3 is TGTGCCAGCAGCAGATACTACAGGGGGCCTGGCTACACCTTC.

This clonotype was recorded many times. The chain links TRBV18 to TRBJ1-1; D unresolved. Trimming removed 5 bases from V and 0 bases from J, with 7 bases in between. The CDR3 consists of 13 residues. Germline V lookup: CDR1 KGHSH, CDR2 LQKENI. Here the CDR3 reads CASSTTVNTEAFF. CDR3 sequence (DNA): TGTGCCAGCTCAACTACAGTGAACACTGAAGCTTTCTTT.

In this sample, this clonotype turned up a few times. The rearrangement links TRBV4-1 to TRBJ2-1; D might be TRBD2 (5 bases). In germline, CDR1 is MGHRA, CDR2 YSYEKL. The CDR3 is 17 amino acids. V was trimmed by 0 bases and J by 6 bases, leaving 18 bases between them. CDR3 amino acids: CASSQDFRTLHLNEQFF. CDR3 nucleotides: TGCGCCAGCAGCCAAGACTTTCGGACTCTCCACCTCAATGAGCAGTTCTTC.

The gene calls are TRBV5-1 and TRBJ2-1, with TRBD2 matching 14 bases. Per germline, CDR1 SGHRS and CDR2 YFSETQ. The CDR3 is made up of 17 amino acids. The V gene end was trimmed by 0 bases and the J gene end by 4 bases; junction bases not matched to a gene: 3. CDR3 DNA: TGCGCCAGCAGCTTGGGACTAGCGGGGGGGCCATACAATGAGCAGTTCTTC. Its translation is CASSLGLAGGPYNEQFF. Full variable domain (rest looked up from reference TRBV5-1 and TRBJ2-1): KAGVTQTPRYLIKTRGQQVTLSCSPISGHRSVSWYQQTPGQGLQFLFEYFSETQRNKGNFPGRFSGRQFSNSRSEMNVSTLELGDSALYLCASSLGLAGGPYNEQFFGPGTRLTVL.

Comment on this clonotype: A read error is possible here, since a much larger clone lies one base away. Without the conserved terminal phenylalanine or tryptophan, this CDR3 likely stems from a read error. The genes are TRBV18 and TRBJ2-3; possible D gene TRBD1, 6 bases. CDR3 size: 13 residues. Trimming removed 3 bases from V and 6 bases from J, with 10 bases in between. Germline CDR1 KGHSH, CDR2 LQKENI. The CDR3 DNA sequence: TGTGCCAGCTCACCGGACAGCAGGGATACGCAGTATTGT. This sequence encodes CASSPDSRDTQYC.

The sample holds many counts of this clonotype. This sequence joins TRBV27 and TRBJ2-3; D not certain. Trimming shortened V by 6 bases and J by 0 bases, and 4 bases separated the two germline ends. Germline V gene lookup returns CDR1 MNHEY and CDR2 SMNVEV (reference sequence). The CDR3 sequence is 12 residues long. The CDR3 sequence is CASRGSTDTQYF. The CDR3 DNA reads TGTGCCAGCAGAGGGAGCACAGATACGCAGTATTTT.

The rearrangement links TRBV3-1 to TRBJ1-1, with no clear D. The CDR3 loop spans 12 amino acids. CDR1 LGHDT and CDR2 YNNKEL come from the germline V gene (reference sequence). V was trimmed by 4 bases and J by 8 bases, leaving 11 bases between them. CDR3 nucleotide sequence: TGTGCCAGCAGCCTGTTTAGAGGCGAAGCTTTCTTT. Translating it yields CASSLFRGEAFF. Complete variable domain (other parts from reference TRBV3-1 and TRBJ1-1): DTAVSQTPKYLVTQMGNDKSIKCEQNLGHDTMYWYKQDSKKFLKIMFSYNNKELIINETVPNRFSPKSPDKAHLNLHINSLELGDSAVYFCASSLFRGEAFFGQGTRLTVV.

This clonotype was counted at least ten times. The J gene is TRBJ2-1, the V gene TRBV7-9; D is possibly TRBD2 (5 bases). V was cut by 6 bases and J by 0 bases, with 15 bases left in between. The germline gives CDR1 SEHNR, CDR2 FQNEAQ (reference sequence). This CDR3 region has 16 residues. Written as DNA, the CDR3 is TGTGCCAGCAGGGCCTACGGGGATCCCTCCTACAATGAGCAGTTCTTC. It yields the protein CASRAYGDPSYNEQFF.

A few counts support this clonotype. This sequence joins TRBV5-1 and TRBJ1-5, with TRBD1 matching over 11 bases. The germline CDR1 and CDR2 sequences are SGHRS and YFSETQ. J gave up 1 base and V 3 bases, and 3 bases lay outside the gene matches. The CDR3 is 16 residues long. Here the CDR3 DNA reads TGCGCCAGCAGCTCGGGACAGGGGGGAAGCAATCAGCCCCAGCATTTT. The encoded protein is CASSSGQGGSNQPQHF.

The table lists this clonotype with a few counts. The chain uses TRBV7-3 and TRBJ2-3, with 8 bases matching TRBD1. Trimming at V came to 5 bases and at J to 1 base, leaving 14 bases not matched to a gene. The CDR3 runs to 18 residues. Germline V gene lookup returns CDR1 SGHTA and CDR2 FQGTGA. Here the CDR3 reads CASSRSSQGARGTDTQYF. CDR3 coding DNA: TGTGCCAGCAGCCGATCCTCGCAGGGGGCGCGGGGCACAGATACGCAGTATTTT.

This clonotype was seen repeatedly, ten times or more. V is TRBV18 and J is TRBJ2-2; D uncertain. V dropped 5 bases and J dropped 3 bases, with 1 base sitting between them. This CDR3 comprises 11 residues. CDR1 is KGHSH, CDR2 LQKENI, per germline. The chain's CDR3 is CASSDTGELFF. In nucleotides, the CDR3 is TGTGCCAGCTCAGACACCGGGGAGCTGTTTTTT. The full variable domain, rest sourced from reference TRBV18 and TRBJ2-2, is NAGVMQNPRHLVRRRGQEARLRCSPMKGHSHVYWYRQLPEEGLKFMVYLQKENIIDESGMPKERFSAEFPKEGPSILRIQQVVRGDSAAYFCASSDTGELFFGEGSRLTVL.